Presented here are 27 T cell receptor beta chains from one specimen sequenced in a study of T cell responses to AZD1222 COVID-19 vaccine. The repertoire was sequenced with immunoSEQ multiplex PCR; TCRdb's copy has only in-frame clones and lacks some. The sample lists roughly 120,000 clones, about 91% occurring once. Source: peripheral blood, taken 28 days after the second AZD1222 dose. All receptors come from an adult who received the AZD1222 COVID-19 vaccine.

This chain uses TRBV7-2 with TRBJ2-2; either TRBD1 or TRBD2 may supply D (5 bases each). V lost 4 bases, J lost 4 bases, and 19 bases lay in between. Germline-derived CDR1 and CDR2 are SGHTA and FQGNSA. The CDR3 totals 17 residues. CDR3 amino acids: CASSSGLLGVRTGELFF. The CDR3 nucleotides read TGTGCCAGCAGCTCGGGCCTCTTGGGGGTCCGCACCGGGGAGCTGTTTTTT.

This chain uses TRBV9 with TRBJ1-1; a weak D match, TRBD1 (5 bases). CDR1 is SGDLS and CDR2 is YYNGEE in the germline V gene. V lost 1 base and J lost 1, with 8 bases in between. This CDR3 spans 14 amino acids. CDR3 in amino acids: CASSVLGGNTEAFF. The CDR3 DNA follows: TGTGCCAGCAGCGTACTGGGGGGGAACACTGAAGCTTTCTTT.

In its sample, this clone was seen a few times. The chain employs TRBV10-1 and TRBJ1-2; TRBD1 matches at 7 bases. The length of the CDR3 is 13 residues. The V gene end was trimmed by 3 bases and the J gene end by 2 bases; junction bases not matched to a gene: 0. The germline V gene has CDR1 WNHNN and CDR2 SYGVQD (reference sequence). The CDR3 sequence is CASSEQGNYGYTF. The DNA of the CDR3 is TGCGCCAGCAGTGAACAGGGGAACTATGGCTACACCTTC.

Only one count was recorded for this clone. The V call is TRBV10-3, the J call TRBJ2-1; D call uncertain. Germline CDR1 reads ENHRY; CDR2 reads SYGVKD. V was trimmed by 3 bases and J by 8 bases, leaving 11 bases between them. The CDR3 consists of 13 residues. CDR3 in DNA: TGTGCCATCAGTGATTCCACCAACCATGAGCAGTTCTTC. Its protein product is CAISDSTNHEQFF.

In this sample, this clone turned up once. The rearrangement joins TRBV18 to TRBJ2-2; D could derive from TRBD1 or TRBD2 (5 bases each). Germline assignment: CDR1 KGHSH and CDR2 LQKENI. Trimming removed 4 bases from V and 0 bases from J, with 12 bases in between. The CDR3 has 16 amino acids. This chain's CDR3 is CASSQSGTANTGELFF. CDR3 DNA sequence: TGTGCCAGCTCACAGTCCGGGACGGCGAACACCGGGGAGCTGTTTTTT.

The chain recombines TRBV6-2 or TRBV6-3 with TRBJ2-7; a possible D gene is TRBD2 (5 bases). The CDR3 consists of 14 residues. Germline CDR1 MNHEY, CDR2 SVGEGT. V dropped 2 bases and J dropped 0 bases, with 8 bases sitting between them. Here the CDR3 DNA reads TGTGCCAGCAGTTACATGGAGGCCTCCTACGAGCAGTACTTC. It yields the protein CASSYMEASYEQYF.

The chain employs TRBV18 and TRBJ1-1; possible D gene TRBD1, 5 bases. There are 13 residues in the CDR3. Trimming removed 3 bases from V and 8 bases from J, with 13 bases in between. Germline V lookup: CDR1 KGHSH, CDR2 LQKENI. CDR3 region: CASSPDRNREAFF. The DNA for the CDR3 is TGTGCCAGCTCACCCGACAGAAACCGAGAAGCTTTCTTT.

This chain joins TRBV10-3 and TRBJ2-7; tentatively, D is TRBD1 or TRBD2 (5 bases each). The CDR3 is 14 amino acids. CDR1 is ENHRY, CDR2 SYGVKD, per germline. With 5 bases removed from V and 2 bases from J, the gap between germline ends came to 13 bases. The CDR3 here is CAISPGTLTYEQYF. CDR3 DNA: TGTGCCATCAGTCCCGGGACGCTAACCTACGAGCAGTACTTC.

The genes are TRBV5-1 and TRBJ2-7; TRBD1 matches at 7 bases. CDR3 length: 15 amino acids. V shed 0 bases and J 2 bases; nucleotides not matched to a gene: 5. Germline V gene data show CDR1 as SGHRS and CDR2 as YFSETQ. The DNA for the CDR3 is TGCGCCAGCAGCTTGGGCCGACAGGGTACCTACGAGCAGTACTTC. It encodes CASSLGRQGTYEQYF.

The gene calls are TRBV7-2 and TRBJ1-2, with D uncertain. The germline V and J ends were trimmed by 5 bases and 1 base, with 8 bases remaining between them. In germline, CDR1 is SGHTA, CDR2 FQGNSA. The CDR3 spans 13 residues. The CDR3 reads CASSPSFNYGYTF. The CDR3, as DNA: TGTGCCAGCAGCCCCAGCTTTAACTATGGCTACACCTTC.

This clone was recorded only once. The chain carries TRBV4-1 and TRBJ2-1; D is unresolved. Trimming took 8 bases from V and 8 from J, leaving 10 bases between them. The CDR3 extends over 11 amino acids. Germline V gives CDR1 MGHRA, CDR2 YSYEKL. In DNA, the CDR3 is TGCGCCAGCGGTTCTTCGTATGAGCAGTTCTTC. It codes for CASGSSYEQFF.

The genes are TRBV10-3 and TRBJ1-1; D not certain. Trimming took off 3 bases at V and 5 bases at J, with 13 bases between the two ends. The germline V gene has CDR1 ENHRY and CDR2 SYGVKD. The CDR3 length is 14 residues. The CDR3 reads CAISDLLRDTEAFF. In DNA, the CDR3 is TGTGCCATCAGTGACCTACTTCGGGATACTGAAGCTTTCTTT.

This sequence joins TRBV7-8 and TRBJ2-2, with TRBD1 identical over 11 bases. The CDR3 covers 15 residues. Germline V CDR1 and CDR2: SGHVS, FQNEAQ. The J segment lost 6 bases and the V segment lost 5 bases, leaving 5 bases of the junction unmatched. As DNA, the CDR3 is TGTGCCAGCAGCCGGACAGGGGGCAGCTCCGGGGAGCTGTTTTTT. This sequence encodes CASSRTGGSSGELFF.

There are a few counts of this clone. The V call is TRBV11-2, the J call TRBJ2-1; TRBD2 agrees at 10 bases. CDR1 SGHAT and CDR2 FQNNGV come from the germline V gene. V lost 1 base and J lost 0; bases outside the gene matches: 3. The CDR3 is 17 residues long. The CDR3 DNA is TGTGCCAGCAGCTTAGGGACTAGCGGTTACTCCTACAATGAGCAGTTCTTC. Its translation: CASSLGTSGYSYNEQFF.

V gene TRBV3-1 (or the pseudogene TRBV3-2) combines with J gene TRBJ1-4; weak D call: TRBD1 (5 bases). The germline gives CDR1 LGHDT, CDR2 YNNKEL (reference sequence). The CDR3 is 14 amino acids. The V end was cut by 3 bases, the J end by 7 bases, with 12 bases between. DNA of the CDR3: TGTGCCAGCAGCCAGAGGGGCCAGGGTGAAAAACTGTTTTTT. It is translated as CASSQRGQGEKLFF.

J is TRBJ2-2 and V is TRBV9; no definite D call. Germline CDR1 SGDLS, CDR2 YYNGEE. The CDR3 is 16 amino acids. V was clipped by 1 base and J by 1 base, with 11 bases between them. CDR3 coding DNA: TGTGCCAGCAGCGTATGGGATGCCCTGAACACCGGGGAGCTGTTTTTT. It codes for CASSVWDALNTGELFF.

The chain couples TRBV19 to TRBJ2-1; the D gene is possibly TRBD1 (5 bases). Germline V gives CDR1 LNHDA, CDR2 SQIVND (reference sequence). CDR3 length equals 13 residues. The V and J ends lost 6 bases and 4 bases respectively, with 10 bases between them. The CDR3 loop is CASSNRQYNEQFF. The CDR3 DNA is TGTGCCAGTAGCAACCGACAGTACAATGAGCAGTTCTTC.

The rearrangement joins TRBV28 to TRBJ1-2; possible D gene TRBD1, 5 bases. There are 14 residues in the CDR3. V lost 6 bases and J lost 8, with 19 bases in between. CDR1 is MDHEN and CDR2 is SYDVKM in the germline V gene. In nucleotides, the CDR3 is TGTGCCAGCAGGAAATCTGGGGGGGGTGGAGGCTACACCTTC. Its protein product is CASRKSGGGGGYTF.

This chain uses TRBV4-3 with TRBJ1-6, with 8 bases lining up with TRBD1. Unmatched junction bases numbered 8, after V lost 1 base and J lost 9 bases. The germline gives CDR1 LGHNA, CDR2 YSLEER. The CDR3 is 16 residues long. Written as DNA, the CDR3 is TGCGCCAGCAGCCAAGTAGCTCTAGGACAGGGTTCACCCCTCCACTTT. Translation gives CASSQVALGQGSPLHF.

CDR3 DNA: TGCAGCGTTGAGGGCAGGGGGCGTGATGGCTACACCTTC. This sequence encodes CSVEGRGRDGYTF. The chain combines TRBV29-1 with TRBJ1-2, with 8 bases identical to TRBD1. The CDR3 sequence is 13 residues long. The V and J ends lost 3 bases and 6 bases, in that order; junction bases with no gene match: 6. Germline V CDR1 and CDR2: SQVTM, ANQGSEA.

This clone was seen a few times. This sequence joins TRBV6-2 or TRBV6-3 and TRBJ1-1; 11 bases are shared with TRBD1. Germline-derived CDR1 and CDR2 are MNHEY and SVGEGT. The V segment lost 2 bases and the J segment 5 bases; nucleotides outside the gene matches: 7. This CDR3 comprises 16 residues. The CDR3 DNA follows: TGTGCCAGCAGTTACCGGACAGGGGGCGGGAGGACTGAAGCTTTCTTT. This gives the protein CASSYRTGGGRTEAFF.

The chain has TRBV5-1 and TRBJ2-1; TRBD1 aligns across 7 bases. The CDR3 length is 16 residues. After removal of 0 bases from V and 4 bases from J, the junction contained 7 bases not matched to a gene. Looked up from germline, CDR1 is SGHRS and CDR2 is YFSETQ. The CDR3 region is CASSLGTGTVYNEQFF. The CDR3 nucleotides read TGCGCCAGCAGCTTGGGAACCGGGACAGTTTACAATGAGCAGTTCTTC.

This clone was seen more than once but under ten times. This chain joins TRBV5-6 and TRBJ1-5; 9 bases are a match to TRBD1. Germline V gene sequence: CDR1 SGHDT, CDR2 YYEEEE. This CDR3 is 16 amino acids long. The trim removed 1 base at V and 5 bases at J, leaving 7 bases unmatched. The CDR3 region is CASSLLGTGSDQPQHF. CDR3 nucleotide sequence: TGTGCCAGCAGCTTGCTAGGGACAGGGAGTGATCAGCCCCAGCATTTT.

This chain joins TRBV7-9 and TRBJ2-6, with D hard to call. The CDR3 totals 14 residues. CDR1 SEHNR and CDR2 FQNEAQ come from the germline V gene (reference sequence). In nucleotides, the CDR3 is TGTGCTTGCCGCCGAGACTCTGGGGCCAACGTCCTGACTTTC. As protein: CACRRDSGANVLTF.

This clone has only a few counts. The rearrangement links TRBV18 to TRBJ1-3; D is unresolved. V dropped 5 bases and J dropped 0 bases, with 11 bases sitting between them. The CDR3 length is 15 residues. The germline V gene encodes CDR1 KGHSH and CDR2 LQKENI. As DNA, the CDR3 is TGTGCCAGCTCAAGTGTCGGTTACTCTGGAAACACCATATATTTT. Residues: CASSSVGYSGNTIYF. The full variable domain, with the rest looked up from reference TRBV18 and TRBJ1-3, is NAGVMQNPRHLVRRRGQEARLRCSPMKGHSHVYWYRQLPEEGLKFMVYLQKENIIDESGMPKERFSAEFPKEGPSILRIQQVVRGDSAAYFCASSSVGYSGNTIYFGEGSWLTVV.

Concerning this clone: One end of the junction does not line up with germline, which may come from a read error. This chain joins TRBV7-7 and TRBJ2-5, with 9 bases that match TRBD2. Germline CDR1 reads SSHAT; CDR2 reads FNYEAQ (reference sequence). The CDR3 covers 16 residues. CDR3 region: CASSLGLAGNQETQYF. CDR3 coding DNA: TGTGCTAGCAGCTTAGGGCTAGCGGGGAATCAAGAGACCCAGTACTTC.

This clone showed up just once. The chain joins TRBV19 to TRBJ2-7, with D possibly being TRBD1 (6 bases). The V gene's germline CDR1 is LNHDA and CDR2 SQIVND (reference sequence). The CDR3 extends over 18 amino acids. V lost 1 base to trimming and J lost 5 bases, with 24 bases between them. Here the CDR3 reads CASSIGRGLRSGWDEQYF. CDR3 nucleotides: TGTGCCAGTAGTATAGGCAGGGGTCTAAGGAGTGGATGGGACGAGCAGTACTTC.